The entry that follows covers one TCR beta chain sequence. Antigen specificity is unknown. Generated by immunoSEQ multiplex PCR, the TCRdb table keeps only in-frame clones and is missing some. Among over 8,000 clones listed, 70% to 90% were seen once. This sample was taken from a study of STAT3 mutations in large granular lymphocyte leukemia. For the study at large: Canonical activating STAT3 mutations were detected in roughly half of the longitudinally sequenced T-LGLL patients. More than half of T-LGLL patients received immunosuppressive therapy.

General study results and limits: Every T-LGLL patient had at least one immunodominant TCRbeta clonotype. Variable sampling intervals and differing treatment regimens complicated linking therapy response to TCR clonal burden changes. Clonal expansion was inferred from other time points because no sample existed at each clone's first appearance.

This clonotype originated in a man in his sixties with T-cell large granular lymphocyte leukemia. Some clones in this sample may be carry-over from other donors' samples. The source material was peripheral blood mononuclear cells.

CDR3 in DNA: TGCGCCAGCAGCTTGCTGGGACCACGTCCGGATGAGCAGTTCTTC. Protein sequence: CASSLLGPRPDEQFF. The chain has TRBV5-1 and TRBJ2-1, with D possibly being TRBD1 or TRBD2 (5 bases each). The CDR3 runs 15 residues. V lost 1 base, J lost 8 bases, and 16 bases lay in between. From germline, CDR1 is SGHRS and CDR2 YFSETQ.